What follows are 24 T cell receptor beta chains derived from one specimen sequenced in a study of T cells in localized non-small cell lung cancer. TCRdb keeps only in-frame clones here, not all; method: immunoSEQ multiplex PCR. The repertoire holds tens of thousands of clones, with 88% as singletons. This material consisted of peripheral blood, taken before any cancer treatment. The receptors come from a woman aged 35 to 70 with stage I squamous cell lung carcinoma.

In nucleotides, the CDR3 is TGTGCCAGTAGTACCCTCAATTCACCCCTCCACTTT. Residues: CASSTLNSPLHF. The chain recombines TRBV19 with TRBJ1-6, with unresolved D. Germline V gene data show CDR1 as LNHDA and CDR2 as SQIVND (reference sequence). The CDR3 is 12 amino acids. The V end was cut by 4 bases, the J end by 7 bases, with 5 bases between.

CDR3 residues: CAISESNRVGNQPQHF. The CDR3 DNA is TGTGCCATCAGTGAGTCGAACAGGGTAGGCAATCAGCCCCAGCATTTT. The rearrangement links TRBV10-3 to TRBJ1-5, with TRBD1 as a possible D gene (6 bases). The CDR3 is 16 amino acids. V was pared by 0 bases and J by 2 bases, with 11 bases between. The V gene's germline CDR1 is ENHRY and CDR2 SYGVKD.

The chain couples TRBV30 to TRBJ2-2; 7 nucleotides agree with TRBD1. The CDR3 contains 15 residues. Germline CDR1 GTSNPN, CDR2 SVGIG (reference sequence). The V segment lost 2 bases and the J segment 5 bases; nucleotides outside the gene matches: 8. The CDR3 reads CAWSSRGQSTGELFF. The CDR3 DNA follows: TGTGCCTGGAGTAGCCGGGGACAGTCTACCGGGGAGCTGTTTTTT. Looking up the rest from reference TRBV30 and TRBJ2-2 gives the full variable domain: SQTIHQWPATLVQPVGSPLSLECTVEGTSNPNLYWYRQAAGRGLQLLFYSVGIGQISSEVPQNLSASRPQDRQFILSSKKLLLSDSGFYLCAWSSRGQSTGELFFGEGSRLTVL.

The chain carries TRBV6-6 and TRBJ1-1; D unclear. Germline-derived CDR1 and CDR2 are MNHNY and SVGAGI (reference sequence). The V gene lost 7 bases and the J gene lost 2 bases, with 11 bases spanning the gap. CDR3 length: 13 residues. CDR3 nucleotides: TGTGCCAGCAATCCGGGGTTTAACACTGAAGCTTTCTTT. Protein product: CASNPGFNTEAFF.

The V gene is TRBV6-6, the J gene TRBJ1-5; D gene uncertain. This CDR3 is built from 15 residues. The V gene lost 2 bases and the J gene lost 0 bases, with 8 bases spanning the gap. Germline V gene lookup returns CDR1 MNHNY and CDR2 SVGAGI (reference sequence). The CDR3 protein is CASSYNGDSNQPQHF. The CDR3 bases are TGTGCCAGCAGTTACAACGGAGATAGCAATCAGCCCCAGCATTTT.

The rearrangement links TRBV10-3 to TRBJ1-3, with D possibly matching TRBD1 (6 bases). Germline V gene lookup returns CDR1 ENHRY and CDR2 SYGVKD. CDR3 length equals 14 residues. V was clipped by 3 bases and J by 4 bases, with 10 bases between them. Here the CDR3 DNA reads TGTGCCATCAGTGAAGGGGGGGGCGGAAACACCATATATTTT. Its translation is CAISEGGGGNTIYF.

The CDR3 region is CASQARETSYNEQFF. CDR3 bases: TGTGCCTCCCAAGCGAGGGAAACATCATACAATGAGCAGTTCTTC. The J gene is TRBJ2-1, the V gene TRBV10-3, with D tentatively TRBD2 (5 bases). The germline V gene encodes CDR1 ENHRY and CDR2 SYGVKD. The CDR3 is 15 residues long. V was shortened by 11 bases and J by 4 bases, with 21 bases between the two germline ends.

The genes are TRBV5-4 and TRBJ2-1; 8 nucleotides agree with TRBD2. V shed 6 bases, J shed 4 bases, and the junction held 9 bases outside the gene matches. The germline V gene encodes CDR1 SGHNT and CDR2 YYREEE (reference sequence). The CDR3 runs 15 residues. The CDR3 sequence is CASTYRGGAYNEQFF. The CDR3 DNA reads as TGTGCCAGCACCTATCGGGGGGGGGCATACAATGAGCAGTTCTTC.

The chain couples TRBV5-1 to TRBJ1-2; 7 nucleotides agree with TRBD1. This CDR3 region has 14 residues. CDR1 and CDR2 from the germline V gene are SGHRS and YFSETQ. J was trimmed by 6 bases and V by 4 bases; bases with no gene match: 9. DNA for the CDR3: TGCGCCAGCAGCCTCGACAGGGCCGCCAATGGCTACACCTTC. Encoded protein: CASSLDRAANGYTF.

The rearrangement joins TRBV2 to TRBJ1-1, with TRBD1 as a possible D gene (5 bases). This CDR3 comprises 14 residues. The V end lost 4 bases, the J end lost 1 base, and 10 bases lay between the germline ends. Germline V gives CDR1 SNHLY, CDR2 FYNNEI. The CDR3 DNA is TGTGCCAGCAGTGGACCCCAGGGGAACACTGAAGCTTTCTTT. Amino acid sequence: CASSGPQGNTEAFF.

The V and J genes are TRBV5-4 and TRBJ2-5, with 9 bases lining up with TRBD2. Trimming cost V 3 bases and J 4 bases; bases outside gene matches: 10. Germline-derived CDR1 and CDR2 are SGHNT and YYREEE (reference sequence). The CDR3 has 16 residues. The CDR3 bases are TGTGCCAGCAGCTCCCCCCAGCGGGGGGCCCGAGAGACCCAGTACTTC. It specifies CASSSPQRGARETQYF.

This chain joins TRBV4-2 and TRBJ1-1; tentatively, D is TRBD1 (5 bases). Between the trimmed V and J ends, which lost 3 bases and 7 bases, there was a span of 12 bases. Per the germline V gene, CDR1 is LGHNA and CDR2 is YNFKEQ. The CDR3 extends over 13 amino acids. In DNA, the CDR3 is TGTGCCAGCAGCCAGATGGGACGGCTTGAAGCTTTCTTT. Protein: CASSQMGRLEAFF.

The chain couples TRBV5-1 to TRBJ2-7; D not resolved. CDR1 is SGHRS and CDR2 is YFSETQ in the germline V gene. The V end lost 6 bases, the J end lost 0 bases, and 13 bases lay between the germline ends. The CDR3 spans 14 residues. The DNA for the CDR3 is TGCGCCAGCAAAAGTCACTCTAGCTCCTACGAGCAGTACTTC. Protein product: CASKSHSSSYEQYF.

The V and J genes are TRBV20-1 and TRBJ1-1; unclear D gene. V lost 5 bases, J lost 3 bases, and 4 bases lay in between. From germline, CDR1 is DFQATT and CDR2 SNEGSKA (reference sequence). The CDR3 loop spans 10 amino acids. CDR3 in DNA: TGCAGTGCTTCGGACACTGAAGCTTTCTTT. It codes for CSASDTEAFF.

This rearrangement joins TRBV6-1 to TRBJ2-3, with D possibly being TRBD2 (5 bases). The V end was cut by 2 bases, the J end by 4 bases, with 10 bases between. Germline CDR1 MNHNS, CDR2 SASEGT. The CDR3 consists of 14 residues. The CDR3 here is CASSEPGVSDTQYF. CDR3 nucleotides: TGTGCCAGCAGTGAACCCGGGGTTTCAGATACGCAGTATTTT.

The chain combines TRBV5-6 with TRBJ1-6; the D gene is possibly TRBD1 (6 bases). There are 14 residues in the CDR3. Germline V CDR1 and CDR2: SGHDT, YYEEEE. The ends were cut back, 1 base at V and 7 bases at J, with 9 bases in the middle. The CDR3: CASSLWGPNSPLHF. For the CDR3, the DNA is TGTGCCAGCAGCTTGTGGGGGCCAAATTCACCCCTCCACTTT.

V is TRBV16 and J is TRBJ2-1; 8 bases fit TRBD1. J was trimmed by 2 bases and V by 1 base; bases with no gene match: 4. Germline V gene sequence: CDR1 KGHSY, CDR2 FQNENV. The CDR3 sequence is 16 residues long. The CDR3 DNA is TGTGCCAGCAGCCAATATTCAGGGGGCGCCTACAATGAGCAGTTCTTC. It is translated as CASSQYSGGAYNEQFF.

The sample holds one count of this clone. The rearrangement joins TRBV5-4 to TRBJ1-1; the D gene is possibly TRBD1 (5 bases). Between the trimmed V and J ends, which lost 1 base and 11 bases, there was a span of 18 bases. The CDR3 consists of 14 residues. CDR1 and CDR2 from the germline V gene are SGHNT and YYREEE (reference sequence). In DNA form, the CDR3 reads TGTGCCAGCAGCTTGCCGGGACTCAAACATGGGGCTTTCTTT. Translating it yields CASSLPGLKHGAFF.

The J gene is TRBJ1-4, the V gene TRBV19, with unresolved D. Trimming removed 2 bases at V and 8 bases at J, with 3 bases between. The germline V gene encodes CDR1 LNHDA and CDR2 SQIVND (reference sequence). The CDR3 sequence is 11 residues long. DNA of the CDR3: TGTGCCAGTAGTATAATGGAAAAACTGTTTTTT. Translating it yields CASSIMEKLFF.

The chain employs TRBV19 and TRBJ1-2, with D perhaps matching TRBD1 (5 bases). In germline, CDR1 is LNHDA, CDR2 SQIVND (reference sequence). The CDR3 runs to 15 residues. Trimming took off 5 bases at V and 8 bases at J, with 21 bases between the two ends. CDR3 coding DNA: TGTGCCAGTAGTCAAGGGACCGCTCTAGCAGTGGGCTACACCTTC. Its translation is CASSQGTALAVGYTF.

CDR3 residues: CASSLAGTGNGNTEAFF. Here the CDR3 DNA reads TGCGCCAGCAGCTTGGCGGGGACAGGGAACGGGAACACTGAAGCTTTCTTT. The chain employs TRBV5-1 and TRBJ1-1; 9 bases are a match to TRBD1. Losses at the gene ends were 0 bases for V and 1 base for J; bases not matched to a gene: 7. This CDR3 is 17 amino acids long. CDR1 is SGHRS, CDR2 YFSETQ, per germline.

The chain has TRBV11-2 and TRBJ1-2; no clear D gene. Trimming stripped 5 bases from V and 4 bases from J, with 17 bases between. From germline, CDR1 is SGHAT and CDR2 FQNNGV. CDR3 length: 15 residues. CDR3 nucleotides: TGTGCCAGCAGCGCGCTGTGGGCCGACGCCTATGGCTACACCTTC. It is translated as CASSALWADAYGYTF.

The chain uses TRBV9 and TRBJ2-1; D uncertain. V lost 0 bases and J 6 bases, leaving 19 bases between the germline ends. This CDR3 contains 17 residues. The germline CDR1 and CDR2 sequences are SGDLS and YYNGEE. The CDR3 sequence is CASSVGDLRAWGNEQFF. CDR3 nucleotides: TGTGCCAGCAGCGTAGGAGACTTAAGGGCCTGGGGCAATGAGCAGTTCTTC.

The rearrangement links TRBV30 to TRBJ2-2; weak D call: TRBD2 (6 bases). Trimming took 3 bases from V and 7 from J, leaving 18 bases between them. CDR3 length: 15 residues. CDR1 GTSNPN and CDR2 SVGIG come from the germline V gene (reference sequence). For the CDR3, the DNA is TGTGCCTGGAGAGAGGGACTCCTTAGGAGCGGGGAGCTGTTTTTT. Translating gives CAWREGLLRSGELFF.